This section outlines one T cell receptor beta chain sequence together with its context. Germline CDR1 reads LGHDT; CDR2 reads YNNKEL (reference sequence). The CDR3 totals 18 residues. The junction had 14 bases not matched to a gene; V was cut back by 4 bases and J by 4 bases. These data originate in a study of control samples from healthy donors and cancer patients. Profiling relied on immunoSEQ multiplex PCR, and the TCRdb table lists in-frame clones only, not all of them. The table records around 50,000 clones, 70% to 90% of them present only once. The sample was PBMCs. This TCR was sampled from a woman aged 45-65 years with lung cancer. This chain joins TRBV3-1 (or the pseudogene TRBV3-2) and TRBJ2-2, with TRBD1 matching 8 bases. CDR3: CASSPHLGQGLPTGELFF. The DNA of the CDR3 is TGTGCCAGCAGCCCCCACTTAGGACAGGGCTTACCCACCGGGGAGCTGTTTTTT.